This entry is about one T cell receptor (beta chain). V lost 5 bases and J 3 bases, leaving 17 bases between the germline ends. Germline loops: CDR1 SGHNT, CDR2 YENEEA. This CDR3 has 15 amino acids. The data derive from a study of T cell changes during pregnancy in multiple sclerosis. The table came from immunoSEQ multiplex PCR; TCRdb's copy has only in-frame clones and leaves some out. The sample records 60,000 to 70,000 clones, 75% to 95% being singletons. The material was peripheral blood, obtained after pregnancy. The V call is TRBV11-3, the J call TRBJ2-7, with D maybe TRBD2 (6 bases). The TCR sequence derives from a female donor in good health, enrolled as a control in a pregnancy study. This CDR3 is CASSPSLVGGYEQYF. Here the CDR3 DNA reads TGTGCCAGCAGCCCGAGCCTGGTGGGGGGCTACGAGCAGTACTTC. Looking up the rest from reference TRBV11-3 and TRBJ2-7 gives the full variable domain: EAGVVQSPRYKIIEKKQPVAFWCNPISGHNTLYWYLQNLGQGPELLIRYENEEAVDDSQLPKDRFSAERLKGVDSTLKIQPAELGDSAVYLCASSPSLVGGYEQYFGPGTRLTVT.